These 31 T cell receptor beta chains were all obtained from the same sample, sequenced in a study of technical replicates of blood from a handful of donors. Profiled with immunoSEQ multiplex PCR; TCRdb holds only in-frame clones, not every one. This sample has tens of thousands of clones, with approximately 98% found just once. Specimen: T cells isolated from PBMCs. The receptors shown here come from a human donor in good health.

The chain joins TRBV28 to TRBJ2-3; 15 nucleotides agree with TRBD2. The CDR3 runs 18 residues. Per the germline V gene, CDR1 is MDHEN and CDR2 is SYDVKM. V gave up 5 bases and J gave up 6 bases; unmatched junction bases: 12. The CDR3 region has the DNA TGTGCCAGCAGTGTAGCCGGGACTAGCGGGAGGTATGGGGATACGCAGTATTTT. This codes for CASSVAGTSGRYGDTQYF.

The J gene is TRBJ1-1, the V gene TRBV7-9; no clear D gene. The germline CDR1 and CDR2 sequences are SEHNR and FQNEAQ (reference sequence). CDR3 size: 14 residues. The V and J ends lost 6 bases and 12 bases respectively, with 23 bases between them. CDR3: CASRALGEGGRTFF. CDR3 nucleotides: TGTGCCAGCAGGGCTTTGGGAGAGGGTGGGAGGACTTTCTTT.

This chain joins TRBV4-3 and TRBJ2-1; TRBD2 aligns across 12 bases. V shed 4 bases, J shed 5 bases, and the junction held 3 bases outside the gene matches. The CDR3 runs to 15 residues. Germline values: CDR1 LGHNA, CDR2 YSLEER. As DNA, the CDR3 is TGCGCCAGCAGCCTACTAGCGGGAGGAAACAATGAGCAGTTCTTC. Protein: CASSLLAGGNNEQFF.

The chain uses TRBV5-4 and TRBJ2-4; D may be TRBD1 (6 bases). Trimming shortened V by 4 bases and J by 0 bases, and 14 bases separated the two germline ends. The CDR3 contains 16 residues. From germline, CDR1 is SGHNT and CDR2 YYREEE (reference sequence). CDR3 amino acids: CASSPWDNQAKNIQYF. The DNA of the CDR3 is TGTGCCAGCAGCCCATGGGACAACCAAGCCAAAAACATTCAGTACTTC.

This chain links TRBV5-4 with TRBJ2-3, with TRBD2 as a possible D gene (5 bases). In germline, CDR1 is SGHNT, CDR2 YYREEE (reference sequence). Trimming removed 2 bases at V and 0 bases at J, with 10 bases between. The CDR3 consists of 15 residues. CDR3: CASSLASHSTDTQYF. CDR3 bases: TGTGCCAGCAGCTTAGCTAGCCATAGCACAGATACGCAGTATTTT.

In nucleotides, the CDR3 is TGTGCCAGCAGCCTCAGACACGACGAGCAGTACTTC. Residues: CASSLRHDEQYF. The genes are TRBV2 and TRBJ2-7; D call uncertain. Germline values: CDR1 SNHLY, CDR2 FYNNEI. Trimming shortened V by 6 bases and J by 5 bases, and 11 bases separated the two germline ends. CDR3 length: 12 residues.

The V gene is TRBV4-3, the J gene TRBJ2-6, with D unclear. The germline V gene encodes CDR1 LGHNA and CDR2 YSLEER. CDR3 length: 17 amino acids. The ends were cut back, 2 bases at V and 0 bases at J, with 11 bases in the middle. The CDR3: CASSQPLISSGANVLTF. The DNA of the CDR3 is TGCGCCAGCAGCCAACCCCTGATCAGCTCTGGGGCCAACGTCCTGACTTTC.

The CDR3 DNA follows: TGTGCCAGCAGTACAGGTAGCACAGATACGCAGTATTTT. Its translation is CASSTGSTDTQYF. V is TRBV28 and J is TRBJ2-3; D may be TRBD1 (5 bases). Germline assignment: CDR1 MDHEN and CDR2 SYDVKM. The CDR3 extends over 13 amino acids. V gave up 5 bases and J gave up 0 bases, with 6 bases separating them.

The rearrangement uses TRBV6-1 and TRBJ2-1; 8 bases match TRBD2. The CDR3 length is 14 residues. Trimming took 4 bases from V and 10 from J; bases not matched to a gene: 9. The germline V gene has CDR1 MNHNS and CDR2 SASEGT. The CDR3 sequence is CASSGGLVPREQFF. The DNA of the CDR3 is TGTGCCAGCAGTGGGGGACTAGTTCCCAGGGAGCAGTTCTTC.

The chain has TRBV6-5 and TRBJ1-3; D may be TRBD1 (5 bases). The CDR3 runs 13 residues. The ends were cut back, 5 bases at V and 0 bases at J, with 5 bases in the middle. The germline gives CDR1 MNHEY, CDR2 SVGAGI. CDR3 in amino acids: CASSDSSGNTIYF. The CDR3, as DNA: TGTGCCAGCAGTGACAGCTCTGGAAACACCATATATTTT.

This chain connects TRBV28 to TRBJ2-7; D is possibly TRBD1 (7 bases). Trimming took 6 bases from V and 2 from J, leaving 17 bases between them. CDR3 length: 15 residues. CDR1 and CDR2 from the germline V gene are MDHEN and SYDVKM. The DNA for the CDR3 is TGTGCCAGCAGAACGCCTACAGGGGAGGCCTACGAGCAGTACTTC. Its translation is CASRTPTGEAYEQYF.

This clone showed up just once. The chain carries TRBV19 and TRBJ2-7, with D perhaps TRBD1 (6 bases). CDR3 length: 13 residues. Germline assignment: CDR1 LNHDA and CDR2 SQIVND (reference sequence). The ends were cut back, 5 bases at V and 6 bases at J, with 14 bases in the middle. The CDR3 here is CASSYNTGTEQYF. The CDR3 DNA reads TGTGCCAGTAGTTACAATACAGGGACCGAGCAGTACTTC.

The rearrangement joins TRBV28 to TRBJ1-4, with a tentative D call TRBD1 (6 bases). From germline, CDR1 is MDHEN and CDR2 SYDVKM. V gave up 6 bases and J gave up 8 bases, with 22 bases separating them. This CDR3 is 16 amino acids long. CDR3 sequence reads: CASRGGGKALDEKLFF. CDR3 DNA: TGTGCCAGCAGGGGAGGGGGGAAGGCCCTAGACGAAAAACTGTTTTTT. The full variable domain, in which reference TRBV28 and TRBJ1-4 provide the parts outside the CDR3, is DVKVTQSSRYLVKRTGEKVFLECVQDMDHENMFWYRQDPGLGLRLIYFSYDVKMKEKGDIPEGYSVSREKKERFSLILESASTNQTSMYLCASRGGGKALDEKLFFGSGTQLSVL.

This rearrangement joins TRBV6-5 to TRBJ2-1; TRBD2 matches 9 bases. This CDR3 is 15 amino acids long. The V gene end was trimmed by 4 bases and the J gene end by 9 bases; junction bases not matched to a gene: 10. CDR1 MNHEY and CDR2 SVGAGI come from the germline V gene. As DNA, the CDR3 is TGTGCCAGCAGTTCTATAGCGGGAGAGTGGGGTGAGCAGTTCTTC. Its translation: CASSSIAGEWGEQFF.

This CDR3 is CASSRQGVEETQYF. In DNA form, the CDR3 reads TGTGCCAGCAGTCGACAGGGAGTGGAAGAGACCCAGTACTTC. This chain links TRBV2 with TRBJ2-5, with 7 bases matching TRBD1. Germline V CDR1 and CDR2: SNHLY, FYNNEI. CDR3 length: 14 residues. The V and J ends lost 5 bases and 3 bases, in that order; junction bases with no gene match: 6.

The chain uses TRBV10-1 and TRBJ2-3, with unresolved D. V was clipped by 0 bases and J by 1 base, with 11 bases between them. Germline V gene lookup returns CDR1 WNHNN and CDR2 SYGVQD (reference sequence). The CDR3 covers 16 residues. CDR3 sequence: CASSESWSAGTDTQYF. CDR3 sequence (DNA): TGCGCCAGCAGTGAGTCTTGGAGTGCGGGCACAGATACGCAGTATTTT.

The sample holds one count of this clone. V gene TRBV27 combines with J gene TRBJ2-7, with 14 bases fitting TRBD2. The CDR3 consists of 16 residues. V lost 5 bases, J lost 4 bases, and 7 bases stayed unmatched. Germline V gene lookup returns CDR1 MNHEY and CDR2 SMNVEV (reference sequence). This CDR3 reads CASSRLAGGSPYEQYF. The CDR3 region has the DNA TGTGCCAGCAGTAGACTAGCGGGAGGGTCGCCTTACGAGCAGTACTTC.

V gene TRBV19 combines with J gene TRBJ2-5, with 8 bases identical to TRBD1. Germline lookup yields CDR1 LNHDA and CDR2 SQIVND (reference sequence). V gave up 4 bases and J gave up 6 bases; unmatched junction bases: 4. The CDR3 consists of 13 residues. The CDR3, as DNA: TGTGCCAGTAGTAGACAGGGGCGGAAGACCCAGTACTTC. The encoded protein is CASSRQGRKTQYF. The full variable domain, completed using reference TRBV19 and TRBJ2-5, is DGGITQSPKYLFRKEGQNVTLSCEQNLNHDAMYWYRQDPGQGLRLIYYSQIVNDFQKGDIAEGYSVSREKKESFPLTVTSAQKNPTAFYLCASSRQGRKTQYFGPGTRLLVL.

The CDR3 sequence is CASLAGDWETQYF. CDR3 sequence (DNA): TGTGCCAGCTTAGCGGGAGATTGGGAGACCCAGTACTTC. This chain links TRBV2 with TRBJ2-5; 9 bases are a match to TRBD2. With V trimmed by 8 bases and J by 5 bases, 6 bases remained unmatched. This CDR3 spans 13 amino acids. Germline loops: CDR1 SNHLY, CDR2 FYNNEI.

The chain recombines TRBV7-8 with TRBJ1-2, with D unclear. The CDR3 runs 15 residues. The germline V gene has CDR1 SGHVS and CDR2 FQNEAQ. The germline V and J ends were trimmed by 1 base and 4 bases, with 13 bases remaining between them. The CDR3 DNA reads TGTGCCAGCAGCTTAGAAGTTTATGGGAGCTATGGCTACACCTTC. Amino acid sequence: CASSLEVYGSYGYTF.

CDR3 loop: CASIDRTGDYEQYF. The DNA of the CDR3 is TGTGCCAGCATAGACCGGACAGGGGATTACGAGCAGTACTTC. J is TRBJ2-7 and V is TRBV28; 9 bases fit TRBD1. With V trimmed by 7 bases and J by 4 bases, 8 bases remained unmatched. The CDR3 spans 14 residues. The V gene's germline CDR1 is MDHEN and CDR2 SYDVKM.

The genes are TRBV19 and TRBJ1-5; maybe TRBD1 (6 bases). The length of the CDR3 is 14 residues. Germline CDR1 is LNHDA and CDR2 is SQIVND (reference sequence). V lost 7 bases, J lost 7 bases, and 17 bases lay in between. CDR3 region: CASTDRGAGQPQHF. The DNA of the CDR3 is TGTGCCAGTACCGATCGGGGGGCCGGACAGCCCCAGCATTTT.

This chain joins TRBV19 and TRBJ2-7, with D possibly being TRBD2 (6 bases). CDR3 size: 15 residues. Germline V gives CDR1 LNHDA, CDR2 SQIVND (reference sequence). V lost 5 bases, J lost 2 bases, and 16 bases lay in between. This CDR3 reads CASSASAIGTYEQYF. The CDR3 region has the DNA TGTGCCAGTAGTGCTAGCGCGATAGGGACCTACGAGCAGTACTTC.

The chain employs TRBV2 and TRBJ2-1; 7 positions match TRBD2. The length of the CDR3 is 13 residues. The germline CDR1 and CDR2 sequences are SNHLY and FYNNEI. V shed 8 bases, J shed 7 bases, and the junction held 8 bases outside the gene matches. The CDR3 coding sequence is TGTGCCAGCGTGCGGGAGCTTGGTAATGAGCAGTTCTTC. It yields the protein CASVRELGNEQFF.

The chain combines TRBV27 with TRBJ1-5; TRBD1 agrees at 7 bases. CDR3 size: 14 residues. Trimming removed 6 bases from V and 4 bases from J; junction bases left unmatched: 6. The V gene's germline CDR1 is MNHEY and CDR2 SMNVEV (reference sequence). CDR3 region: CASSLTGVNQPQHF. The CDR3, as DNA: TGTGCCAGCAGCCTTACAGGGGTTAATCAGCCCCAGCATTTT.

V usage is TRBV9 and J usage is TRBJ2-3; D unclear. Trimming pared 0 bases from V and 2 bases from J, leaving 13 bases between. The CDR3 has 16 residues. Germline CDR1 reads SGDLS; CDR2 reads YYNGEE. The CDR3: CASSVATSLHTDTQYF. The CDR3 DNA is TGTGCCAGCAGCGTAGCTACTTCACTACACACAGATACGCAGTATTTT. The variable domain in full, completed from reference TRBV9 and TRBJ2-3, reads DSGVTQTPKHLITATGQRVTLRCSPRSGDLSVYWYQQSLDQGLQFLIQYYNGEERAKGNILERFSAQQFPDLHSELNLSSLELGDSALYFCASSVATSLHTDTQYFGPGTRLTVL.

CDR3 loop: CASSAEESEAFF. The CDR3 DNA sequence: TGCGCCAGCAGTGCGGAGGAAAGTGAAGCTTTCTTT. The V gene is TRBV10-1, the J gene TRBJ1-1; D not resolved. This CDR3 contains 12 residues. The ends were cut back, 4 bases at V and 7 bases at J, with 10 bases in the middle. Germline CDR1 WNHNN, CDR2 SYGVQD (reference sequence).

The chain employs TRBV9 and TRBJ2-2, with 7 nucleotides matching TRBD1. The CDR3 spans 17 residues. V shed 3 bases and J 1 base; nucleotides not matched to a gene: 9. Germline assignment: CDR1 SGDLS and CDR2 YYNGEE. Here the CDR3 DNA reads TGTGCCAGCAGCGACCCCCATCAGGGGGTGAACACCGGGGAGCTGTTTTTT. Translation: CASSDPHQGVNTGELFF.

V is TRBV30 and J is TRBJ2-7, with D maybe TRBD1 (6 bases). V lost 0 bases to trimming and J lost 4 bases, with 7 bases between them. CDR1 is GTSNPN and CDR2 is SVGIG in the germline V gene (reference sequence). CDR3 length: 12 amino acids. CDR3 sequence: CAWSVQGYEQYF. The CDR3, as DNA: TGTGCCTGGAGTGTACAGGGTTACGAGCAGTACTTC.

V usage is TRBV5-4 and J usage is TRBJ2-3; 7 nucleotides match TRBD2. The germline V gene has CDR1 SGHNT and CDR2 YYREEE (reference sequence). The CDR3 has 16 residues. Trimming at V came to 2 bases and at J to 0 bases, leaving 6 bases not matched to a gene. CDR3 amino acids: CASSLETSLSTDTQYF. CDR3 bases: TGTGCCAGCAGCTTAGAGACTAGCCTTAGCACAGATACGCAGTATTTT.

The chain uses TRBV6-1 and TRBJ1-3; tentative D call: TRBD1 (6 bases). Trimming cost V 6 bases and J 8 bases, with 17 bases left between them. Germline V gene lookup returns CDR1 MNHNS and CDR2 SASEGT. This CDR3 is 14 amino acids long. The CDR3 reads CASSGPSGVHTIYF. The CDR3 nucleotides read TGTGCCAGCAGCGGGCCCTCAGGGGTTCACACCATATATTTT.